These 32 T cell receptor beta chains share one sample of origin, sequenced in a study of T cells after yellow fever vaccination. One entry per CDR3 protein, called by TCRdb with MiXCR from the 5' RACE reads. This sample has around 68,000 distinct CDR3 sequences, with around 7.7% found just once. Sequenced material: CD8+ T cells sorted from PBMCs, taken 10 to 11 days after the first yellow fever vaccination. Receptor source: a young man who received the YFV17D yellow fever vaccine.

This clonotype was seen more than once but under ten times. This chain joins TRBV2 and TRBJ2-7, with D maybe TRBD1 (5 bases). The germline gives CDR1 SNHLY, CDR2 FYNNEI. The CDR3 extends over 15 amino acids. V was trimmed by 8 bases and J by 0 bases, leaving 17 bases between them. The chain's CDR3 is CASSRVDTVSYEQYF. CDR3 sequence (DNA): TGTGCCAGCTCCAGAGTGGACACAGTCTCCTACGAGCAGTACTTC.

This chain uses TRBV4-1 with TRBJ1-2; perhaps TRBD1 as D (6 bases). Germline V gene lookup returns CDR1 MGHRA and CDR2 YSYEKL. Trimming took 1 base from V and 1 from J, leaving 10 bases between them. The CDR3 has 15 residues. The CDR3 protein is CASSQAQGINYGYTF. The CDR3 nucleotides read TGCGCCAGCAGCCAAGCCCAGGGGATTAACTATGGCTACACCTTC.

This chain connects TRBV3-1 to TRBJ2-2, with 9 bases lining up with TRBD1. The V gene end was trimmed by 2 bases and the J gene end by 7 bases; junction bases not matched to a gene: 8. CDR1 and CDR2 (germline): LGHDT, YNNKEL (reference sequence). The length of the CDR3 is 16 residues. The CDR3 DNA reads TGTGCCAGCAGCCAAACCAAGACAGGGGGATACGGGGAGCTGTTTTTT. Amino acids: CASSQTKTGGYGELFF.

This clonotype was counted only a few times. This rearrangement joins TRBV2 to TRBJ2-5; TRBD2 matches 10 bases. The CDR3 spans 15 residues. V lost 5 bases and J lost 5; bases outside the gene matches: 8. From germline, CDR1 is SNHLY and CDR2 FYNNEI. This chain's CDR3 is CASSSPGTSVETQYF. CDR3 bases: TGTGCCAGCAGTTCTCCCGGGACTAGCGTTGAGACCCAGTACTTC.

This clonotype was seen ten or more times. The J gene is TRBJ2-1, the V gene TRBV20-1; 11 nucleotides align to TRBD2. J was trimmed by 4 bases and V by 3 bases; bases with no gene match: 11. CDR3 length equals 17 residues. CDR1 and CDR2 from the germline V gene are DFQATT and SNEGSKA (reference sequence). The chain's CDR3 is CSASPLAGGRNYNEQFF. The CDR3 DNA sequence: TGCAGTGCTAGCCCCCTAGCGGGGGGCCGGAATTACAATGAGCAGTTCTTC.

This clonotype appeared a few times. The chain employs TRBV19 and TRBJ1-2, with TRBD1 matching 8 bases. There are 16 residues in the CDR3. With 4 bases clipped from V and 6 bases from J, the junction kept 13 bases outside the gene matches. The V gene's germline CDR1 is LNHDA and CDR2 SQIVND (reference sequence). In DNA, the CDR3 is TGTGCCAGTAGTACCTATGACAGGGGTCGTGACGATGGCTACACCTTC. Protein sequence: CASSTYDRGRDDGYTF. The full variable domain, with the rest looked up from reference TRBV19 and TRBJ1-2, is DGGITQSPKYLFRKEGQNVTLSCEQNLNHDAMYWYRQDPGQGLRLIYYSQIVNDFQKGDIAEGYSVSREKKESFPLTVTSAQKNPTAFYLCASSTYDRGRDDGYTFGSGTRLTVV.

Ten or more counts support this clonotype. The rearrangement uses TRBV5-1 and TRBJ2-7; D not resolved. V was pared by 1 base and J by 3 bases, with 8 bases between. The CDR3 has 13 residues. The germline CDR1 and CDR2 sequences are SGHRS and YFSETQ. In DNA form, the CDR3 reads TGCGCCAGCAGCTTGTCGCCATACTACGAGCAGTACTTC. The encoded protein is CASSLSPYYEQYF. The full variable domain, with the rest looked up from reference TRBV5-1 and TRBJ2-7, is KAGVTQTPRYLIKTRGQQVTLSCSPISGHRSVSWYQQTPGQGLQFLFEYFSETQRNKGNFPGRFSGRQFSNSRSEMNVSTLELGDSALYLCASSLSPYYEQYFGPGTRLTVT.

This clonotype was detected many times. The rearrangement links TRBV6-5 to TRBJ1-2; 9 positions match TRBD1. CDR1 is MNHEY and CDR2 is SVGAGI in the germline V gene. The CDR3 has 15 residues. Trimming cost V 2 bases and J 3 bases; bases outside gene matches: 4. Here the CDR3 reads CASSYIGTGHYGYTF. DNA of the CDR3: TGTGCCAGCAGTTACATTGGGACAGGGCACTATGGCTACACCTTC.

The table lists this clonotype with many counts. The chain couples TRBV4-1 to TRBJ2-2; D is perhaps TRBD1 (5 bases). The ends were cut back, 1 base at V and 4 bases at J, with 10 bases in the middle. CDR1 MGHRA and CDR2 YSYEKL come from the germline V gene. This CDR3 has 15 residues. The CDR3 region has the DNA TGCGCCAGCAGCCAAGTCAGGGCGAGCACCGGGGAGCTGTTTTTT. This sequence encodes CASSQVRASTGELFF.

The table lists this clonotype with many counts. The CDR3 reads CSAAPGLQETQYF. CDR3 DNA sequence: TGCAGTGCTGCCCCGGGACTTCAAGAGACCCAGTACTTC. V usage is TRBV20-1 and J usage is TRBJ2-5; maybe TRBD2 (6 bases). Trimming removed 5 bases from V and 2 bases from J, with 12 bases in between. Germline V CDR1 and CDR2: DFQATT, SNEGSKA (reference sequence). The CDR3 sequence is 13 residues long.

This chain uses TRBV29-1 with TRBJ1-3; D gene unclear. Germline V CDR1 and CDR2: SQVTM, ANQGSEA. With 6 bases removed from V and 1 base from J, the gap between germline ends came to 13 bases. CDR3 length: 14 residues. The CDR3 region has the DNA TGCAGCGTCGCGGACGCTGAATCTGGAAACACCATATATTTT. As protein: CSVADAESGNTIYF.

The rearrangement links TRBV7-2 to TRBJ2-1, with TRBD2 identical over 11 bases. Per germline, CDR1 SGHTA and CDR2 FQGNSA. V gave up 6 bases and J gave up 5 bases; unmatched junction bases: 3. CDR3 length equals 14 residues. The CDR3 here is CASRIAGGHNEQFF. The CDR3 DNA follows: TGTGCCAGCAGGATAGCGGGGGGGCACAATGAGCAGTTCTTC.

This clonotype was detected many times. V gene TRBV28 combines with J gene TRBJ1-2, with TRBD1 as a possible D gene (5 bases). Trimming took 5 bases from V and 5 from J, leaving 18 bases between them. The germline V gene encodes CDR1 MDHEN and CDR2 SYDVKM. This CDR3 region has 15 residues. The CDR3 bases are TGTGCCAGCAGTACCCCCCGGGACCGGGATTATGGCTACACCTTC. It translates to CASSTPRDRDYGYTF.

The genes are TRBV4-2 and TRBJ2-2; D might be TRBD2 (5 bases). CDR1 is LGHNA, CDR2 YNFKEQ, per germline. V was shortened by 0 bases and J by 5 bases, with 10 bases between the two germline ends. The CDR3 covers 15 residues. CDR3 nucleotides: TGTGCCAGCAGCCAAGATCTAGAGGGTACCGGGGAGCTGTTTTTT. Its protein product is CASSQDLEGTGELFF.

This chain joins TRBV3-1 and TRBJ1-2; 10 bases align to TRBD1. This CDR3 has 14 amino acids. CDR1 and CDR2 (germline): LGHDT, YNNKEL (reference sequence). The J segment lost 3 bases and the V segment lost 6 bases, leaving 4 bases of the junction unmatched. The CDR3 sequence is CASRDRGPDYGYTF. CDR3 nucleotide sequence: TGTGCCAGCAGAGACAGGGGGCCTGACTATGGCTACACCTTC.

This sequence joins TRBV5-4 and TRBJ2-7; perhaps TRBD1 as D (6 bases). This CDR3 contains 14 residues. V shed 0 bases and J shed 2 bases, with 9 bases lying between them. Per germline, CDR1 SGHNT and CDR2 YYREEE (reference sequence). CDR3 nucleotides: TGTGCCAGCAGCTTGGGGGACATCCCCTACGAGCAGTACTTC. Protein product: CASSLGDIPYEQYF.

This clonotype has at least ten counts. This chain uses TRBV20-1 with TRBJ1-2; possible D gene TRBD1, 5 bases. The CDR3 loop spans 13 amino acids. V was shortened by 5 bases and J by 7 bases, with 17 bases between the two germline ends. Germline-derived CDR1 and CDR2 are DFQATT and SNEGSKA (reference sequence). CDR3 sequence reads: CSARSQGDVGYTF. DNA of the CDR3: TGCAGTGCTCGGTCCCAAGGGGATGTTGGCTACACCTTC.

In this sample, this clonotype turned up a few times. The V call is TRBV18, the J call TRBJ2-7, with 8 bases aligning to TRBD1. With 3 bases clipped from V and 4 bases from J, the junction kept 8 bases outside the gene matches. CDR1 is KGHSH and CDR2 is LQKENI in the germline V gene. This CDR3 is 15 amino acids long. DNA for the CDR3: TGTGCCAGCTCACCGAGCAGGGGGCGCTGGTACGAGCAGTACTTC. As protein: CASSPSRGRWYEQYF.

This clonotype was counted only a few times. The chain employs TRBV4-1 and TRBJ1-4; D is uncertain. This CDR3 contains 11 residues. V gave up 4 bases and J gave up 10 bases, with 7 bases separating them. CDR1 MGHRA and CDR2 YSYEKL come from the germline V gene. The CDR3 nucleotides are TGCGCCAGCAGCCCAGGCGGAAAACTGTTTTTT. It yields the protein CASSPGGKLFF.

This clonotype was picked up a small number of times. V usage is TRBV29-1 and J usage is TRBJ1-2; the D is unclear. This CDR3 has 13 amino acids. V shed 0 bases and J shed 4 bases, with 9 bases lying between them. CDR1 and CDR2 from the germline V gene are SQVTM and ANQGSEA. As DNA, the CDR3 is TGCAGCGTTGAAGATCAGGCCCGCTATGGCTACACCTTC. Its protein product is CSVEDQARYGYTF.

The sample holds many counts of this clonotype. The chain joins TRBV6-5 to TRBJ2-3; 9 bases align to TRBD2. The CDR3 runs to 15 residues. J lost 4 bases, V lost 6 bases, and 8 bases had no gene match. Germline loops: CDR1 MNHEY, CDR2 SVGAGI. The CDR3, as DNA: TGTGCCAGCAGCGCCGGGACTAGCTATTCAGATACGCAGTATTTT. This codes for CASSAGTSYSDTQYF.

This clonotype has at least ten counts. J is TRBJ1-3 and V is TRBV18; possible D gene TRBD1, 5 bases. The germline gives CDR1 KGHSH, CDR2 LQKENI. The V and J ends lost 0 bases and 0 bases respectively, with 12 bases between them. The CDR3 is 17 residues long. For the CDR3, the DNA is TGTGCCAGCTCACCACCGTACAGGACGATCTCTGGAAACACCATATATTTT. This gives the protein CASSPPYRTISGNTIYF.

As concerns this clonotype: The junction does not match germline at one end; this may be a read error. CDR3 DNA sequence: TGTGCCAGCAGCCGACAGGTTTTTACACCCATCCACTTT. Translating gives CASSRQVFTPIHF. The chain couples TRBV6-1 to TRBJ1-6; D may be TRBD1 (6 bases). This CDR3 region has 13 residues. Germline values: CDR1 MNHNS, CDR2 SASEGT.

This clonotype was seen at least ten times. The chain employs TRBV12-3 or TRBV12-4 and TRBJ1-5, with D uncertain. V was cut by 4 bases and J by 0 bases, with 13 bases left in between. This CDR3 is 16 amino acids long. The CDR3 reads CASSSDTYHSNQPQHF. Written as DNA, the CDR3 is TGTGCCAGCAGTTCCGACACGTATCATAGCAATCAGCCCCAGCATTTT.

This clonotype was seen repeatedly, ten times or more. The J gene is TRBJ1-5, the V gene TRBV27; D is ambiguous. The CDR3 runs to 16 residues. Germline V gene lookup returns CDR1 MNHEY and CDR2 SMNVEV (reference sequence). V lost 0 bases to trimming and J lost 4 bases, with 13 bases between them. The CDR3 DNA sequence: TGTGCCAGCAGTTTATCCTCCCCTGGGCGGAATCAGCCCCAGCATTTT. This gives the protein CASSLSSPGRNQPQHF.

The chain is built from TRBV15 and TRBJ1-2; 9 bases fit TRBD1. Trimming at V came to 3 bases and at J to 8 bases, leaving 10 bases not matched to a gene. Looked up from germline, CDR1 is LNHNV and CDR2 is YYDKDF (reference sequence). The CDR3 runs to 15 residues. The CDR3 loop reads CATSRDRGSAAGYTF. Here the CDR3 DNA reads TGTGCCACCAGCAGGGACAGGGGCTCGGCTGCCGGCTACACCTTC. Looking up the rest from reference TRBV15 and TRBJ1-2 gives the full variable domain: DAMVIQNPRYQVTQFGKPVTLSCSQTLNHNVMYWYQQKSSQAPKLLFHYYDKDFNNEADTPDNFQSRRPNTSFCFLDIRSPGLGDTAMYLCATSRDRGSAAGYTFGSGTRLTVV.

This clonotype was recorded at least ten times. The chain has TRBV4-1 and TRBJ2-1; D is possibly TRBD1 (6 bases). The CDR3 contains 13 residues. From germline, CDR1 is MGHRA and CDR2 YSYEKL. Trimming took 4 bases from V and 6 from J, leaving 10 bases between them. The CDR3 DNA reads as TGCGCCAGCAGCCCAACAGGGTTCAATGAGCAGTTCTTC. Its translation: CASSPTGFNEQFF.

The chain combines TRBV27 with TRBJ2-1; possible D gene TRBD1, 6 bases. V was trimmed by 8 bases and J by 8 bases, leaving 16 bases between them. The germline V gene encodes CDR1 MNHEY and CDR2 SMNVEV (reference sequence). The CDR3 totals 13 residues. This CDR3 is CASDERGFDEQFF. CDR3 nucleotides: TGTGCCAGCGACGAAAGGGGGTTTGATGAGCAGTTCTTC.

The rearrangement links TRBV15 to TRBJ2-1, with D possibly being TRBD1 (6 bases). Trimming removed 4 bases from V and 7 bases from J, with 14 bases in between. CDR1 LNHNV and CDR2 YYDKDF come from the germline V gene (reference sequence). This CDR3 region has 14 residues. DNA of the CDR3: TGTGCCACCAGCAACCGGCAGGGGAATAATGAGCAGTTCTTC. Amino acid sequence: CATSNRQGNNEQFF. Using reference TRBV15 and TRBJ2-1 for the parts outside the CDR3, the full variable domain is DAMVIQNPRYQVTQFGKPVTLSCSQTLNHNVMYWYQQKSSQAPKLLFHYYDKDFNNEADTPDNFQSRRPNTSFCFLDIRSPGLGDTAMYLCATSNRQGNNEQFFGPGTRLTVL.

This clonotype was counted between two and nine times. The chain is built from TRBV4-1 and TRBJ1-2, with TRBD1 identical over 9 bases. Germline CDR1 is MGHRA and CDR2 is YSYEKL. Trimming at V came to 0 bases and at J to 5 bases, leaving 4 bases not matched to a gene. This CDR3 comprises 15 residues. The CDR3 nucleotides read TGCGCCAGCAGCCAAGAGACCGGGACAGGGTATGGCTACACCTTC. Amino acid sequence: CASSQETGTGYGYTF.

This clonotype was seen repeatedly, ten times or more. The CDR3: CASRGWEATYEQYV. As DNA, the CDR3 is TGTGCCAGCAGGGGGTGGGAGGCCACCTACGAGCAGTACGTC. The V call is TRBV2, the J call TRBJ2-7; possibly TRBD2 for D (6 bases). The CDR3 sequence is 14 residues long. The germline V and J ends were trimmed by 6 bases and 2 bases, with 14 bases remaining between them. Looked up from germline, CDR1 is SNHLY and CDR2 is FYNNEI.

As concerns this clonotype: A much larger clone is a single base away; this may be a read error. The genes are TRBV4-2 and TRBJ2-2; TRBD2 matches 12 bases. The germline gives CDR1 LGHNA, CDR2 YNFKEQ. V lost 4 bases, J lost 2 bases, and 8 bases stayed unmatched. The CDR3 has 18 residues. The chain's CDR3 is CASSLSSGGDINTGELFF. CDR3 DNA sequence: TGTGCCAGCAGCCTATCTAGCGGGGGGGATATAAACACCGGGGAGCTGTTTTTT.